This T cell receptor beta chain was sequenced for a study of control samples from healthy donors and cancer patients. Assay used: immunoSEQ multiplex PCR; TCRdb lists only in-frame clones, some missing. The repertoire holds about 85,000 clones, 85% to 90% seen once, with 7.6% in the top ten. CDR3 size: 15 residues. Trimming took off 11 bases at V and 4 bases at J, with 21 bases between the two ends. CDR1 is MDHEN and CDR2 is SYDVKM in the germline V gene. Input material: blood. This clonotype was sampled from a woman in her fifties or sixties in good health. The chain combines TRBV28 with TRBJ1-3; D not resolved. DNA of the CDR3: TGTGCCGTCGTCCCCCCCGAAAAACAAGGAAACACCATATATTTT. This sequence encodes CAVVPPEKQGNTIYF.